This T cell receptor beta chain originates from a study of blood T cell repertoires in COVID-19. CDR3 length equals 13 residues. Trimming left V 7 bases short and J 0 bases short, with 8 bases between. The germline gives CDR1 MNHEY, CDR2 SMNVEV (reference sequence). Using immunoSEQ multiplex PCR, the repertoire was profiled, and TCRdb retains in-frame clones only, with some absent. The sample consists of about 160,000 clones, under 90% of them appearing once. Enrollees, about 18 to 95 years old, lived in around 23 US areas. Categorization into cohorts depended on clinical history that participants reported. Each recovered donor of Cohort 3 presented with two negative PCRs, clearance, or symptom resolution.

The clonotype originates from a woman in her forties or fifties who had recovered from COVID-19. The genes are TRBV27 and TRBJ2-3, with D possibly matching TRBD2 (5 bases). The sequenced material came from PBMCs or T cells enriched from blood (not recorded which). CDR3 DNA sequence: TGTGCCAGCAAGGGCGGGAGCACAGATACGCAGTATTTT. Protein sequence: CASKGGSTDTQYF.